The rows below give T cell receptor beta chains drawn from one sample of a study of blood T cell repertoires in COVID-19. Profiling relied on immunoSEQ multiplex PCR, and the TCRdb table lists in-frame clones only, not all of them. The sample lists some 110,000 clones, over 80% occurring once. The sequenced material came from peripheral blood. These receptors were taken from a woman aged 70-85 years with acute or convalescent COVID-19. CDR3s include the opening cysteine and the closing phenylalanine or tryptophan. Each record gives: clone size, V gene, D gene, J gene, CDR3 DNA, CDR3 protein. D genes are given only for firm matches. The size entry is marked missing in some rows and otherwise reads once, few, many or a size class.

clone size: -; V gene: TRBV19; D gene: -; J gene: TRBJ2-3; CDR3 DNA: TGTGCCAGTAGTTCAGCCTACGAGGTTACCGGAGATACGCAGTATTTT; CDR3 protein: CASSSAYEVTGDTQYF
clone size: once; V gene: TRBV4-1; D gene: -; J gene: TRBJ1-1; CDR3 DNA: TGCGCCAGCAGCCAAGACAGGGGCTTACCGAACACTGAAGCTTTCTTT; CDR3 protein: CASSQDRGLPNTEAFF
clone size: -; V gene: TRBV12-5; D gene: -; J gene: TRBJ2-1; CDR3 DNA: TGTGCTAGTGCTGGGGGGGGACACGGTGAGCAGTTCTTC; CDR3 protein: CASAGGGHGEQFF
clone size: -; V gene: TRBV3-1/TRBV3-2; D gene: -; J gene: TRBJ2-2; CDR3 DNA: TGTGCCAGCAGCCAAGGAACAGGGTTCGGGGAGCTGTTTTTT; CDR3 protein: CASSQGTGFGELFF
clone size: -; V gene: TRBV7-9; D gene: TRBD1; J gene: TRBJ2-5; CDR3 DNA: TGTGCCAGCAGCTATACCCGGGACAGGGGACTGGGAACCCAAGAGACCCAGTACTTC; CDR3 protein: CASSYTRDRGLGTQETQYF
clone size: few; V gene: TRBV19; D gene: TRBD1; J gene: TRBJ1-4; CDR3 DNA: TGTGCCAGTAGTACGCGACAGGGGCCAAATGAAAAACTGTTTTTT; CDR3 protein: CASSTRQGPNEKLFF
clone size: -; V gene: TRBV18; D gene: -; J gene: TRBJ2-7; CDR3 DNA: TGTGCCAGCTCACTGCCTTCGGGGGAGCAGTACTTC; CDR3 protein: CASSLPSGEQYF
clone size: -; V gene: TRBV21-1; D gene: -; J gene: TRBJ2-1; CDR3 DNA: TGTGCCAGCAGCAAAAAGGGGGAGTGGGGCAATGAGCAGTTCTTC; CDR3 protein: CASSKKGEWGNEQFF
clone size: -; V gene: TRBV6-5; D gene: TRBD2; J gene: TRBJ2-7; CDR3 DNA: TGTGCCAGCAGTTACACCGGGACTACCCGCTACGAGCAGTACTTC; CDR3 protein: CASSYTGTTRYEQYF
clone size: -; V gene: TRBV19; D gene: TRBD1; J gene: TRBJ1-5; CDR3 DNA: TGTGCCAGTAGTATGGGGACAGGGGAACCCGATAGCAATCAGCCCCAGCATTTT; CDR3 protein: CASSMGTGEPDSNQPQHF
clone size: -; V gene: TRBV7-6; D gene: -; J gene: TRBJ2-5; CDR3 DNA: TGTGCCAGCAGCTTTAAGCGCTCTGGAGGTTGGCAAGAGACCCAGTACTTC; CDR3 protein: CASSFKRSGGWQETQYF
clone size: -; V gene: TRBV5-8; D gene: TRBD2; J gene: TRBJ2-7; CDR3 DNA: TGTGCCAGCAGCTTGGATGGGACTAGCGGTTGGCAGTACTTC; CDR3 protein: CASSLDGTSGWQYF
clone size: once; V gene: TRBV30; D gene: -; J gene: TRBJ2-1; CDR3 DNA: TGTGCCTGGAGTGAAGGGGACACACCGGCGTTCTTC; CDR3 protein: CAWSEGDTPAFF
clone size: -; V gene: TRBV7-3; D gene: -; J gene: TRBJ1-2; CDR3 DNA: TGTGCCAGCAGCTTAAGTCGACTTAACTATGGCTACACCTTC; CDR3 protein: CASSLSRLNYGYTF
clone size: -; V gene: TRBV24-1; D gene: -; J gene: TRBJ2-5; CDR3 DNA: TGTGCCACCAGTACCCGAGAGGGAGAGACCCAGTACTTC; CDR3 protein: CATSTREGETQYF
clone size: -; V gene: TRBV19; D gene: TRBD1; J gene: TRBJ2-1; CDR3 DNA: TGTGCCAGTAGTGGACAGGGGCCAATTGGTGAGCAGTTCTTC; CDR3 protein: CASSGQGPIGEQFF
clone size: -; V gene: TRBV3-1/TRBV3-2; D gene: -; J gene: TRBJ1-2; CDR3 DNA: TGTGCCAGCAGCCAAGATCTTGGCTACACCTTC; CDR3 protein: CASSQDLGYTF
clone size: -; V gene: TRBV7-9; D gene: -; J gene: TRBJ2-2; CDR3 DNA: TGTGCCAGCAGCCTCCTAGTACAGAACACCGGGGAGCTGTTTTTT; CDR3 protein: CASSLLVQNTGELFF
clone size: few; V gene: TRBV28; D gene: TRBD1; J gene: TRBJ1-5; CDR3 DNA: TGTGCCAGCAGTGGGGACAGGGGTACAGGGCAGCCCCAGCATTTT; CDR3 protein: CASSGDRGTGQPQHF
clone size: -; V gene: TRBV5-1; D gene: TRBD1; J gene: TRBJ1-1; CDR3 DNA: TGCGCCAGCAGCCGATCTCCGGGACAGAGCCCGATGAACACTGAAGCTTTCTTT; CDR3 protein: CASSRSPGQSPMNTEAFF
clone size: -; V gene: TRBV5-1; D gene: -; J gene: TRBJ2-1; CDR3 DNA: TGCGCCAGCAGCTTCGACAGCCTCGACTCTAATGAGCAGTTCTTC; CDR3 protein: CASSFDSLDSNEQFF
clone size: -; V gene: TRBV5-1; D gene: -; J gene: TRBJ1-1; CDR3 DNA: TGCGCCAGCAGCTTACTGGACAGCGTAAACACTGAAGCTTTCTTT; CDR3 protein: CASSLLDSVNTEAFF
clone size: -; V gene: TRBV7-9; D gene: TRBD1; J gene: TRBJ2-2; CDR3 DNA: TGTGCCAGCAGCTTAACCGACAGGGCCGGGGAGCTGTTTTTT; CDR3 protein: CASSLTDRAGELFF
clone size: -; V gene: TRBV9; D gene: TRBD1; J gene: TRBJ2-2; CDR3 DNA: TGTGCCAGCAGCGTAGCTACAGGGGGAGGCACCGGGGAGCTGTTTTTT; CDR3 protein: CASSVATGGGTGELFF
clone size: -; V gene: TRBV3-1/TRBV3-2; D gene: TRBD2; J gene: TRBJ2-3; CDR3 DNA: TGTGCCAGCAGAGGACTAGCGGCAGATACGCAGTATTTT; CDR3 protein: CASRGLAADTQYF
clone size: -; V gene: TRBV5-1; D gene: -; J gene: TRBJ2-7; CDR3 DNA: TGCGCCAGCAGCTCCCATAGACAGGAACCCTCCTACGAGCAGTACTTC; CDR3 protein: CASSSHRQEPSYEQYF
clone size: once; V gene: TRBV19; D gene: TRBD1; J gene: TRBJ1-1; CDR3 DNA: TGTGCCAGTAGTAACCAGGGGGCTCGGAACACTGAAGCTTTCTTT; CDR3 protein: CASSNQGARNTEAFF
clone size: -; V gene: TRBV9; D gene: TRBD1; J gene: TRBJ1-4; CDR3 DNA: TGTGCCAGCAGCGAAGGGGGTAGGGGGCCTAATGAAAAACTGTTTTTT; CDR3 protein: CASSEGGRGPNEKLFF
clone size: -; V gene: TRBV15; D gene: TRBD2; J gene: TRBJ2-7; CDR3 DNA: TGTGCCACCAGCCCCGCACGGCTAGCGGGAGTCTACGAGCAGTACTTC; CDR3 protein: CATSPARLAGVYEQYF
clone size: once; V gene: TRBV25-1; D gene: -; J gene: TRBJ2-1; CDR3 DNA: TGTGCCAGCAGTGATGAAGCTGAACGAGGCGATGAGCAGTTCTTC; CDR3 protein: CASSDEAERGDEQFF
clone size: -; V gene: TRBV4-1; D gene: -; J gene: TRBJ2-7; CDR3 DNA: TGCGCCAGCAGCCAAACGGATAGGGCAGGGGCCTACGAGCAGTACTTC; CDR3 protein: CASSQTDRAGAYEQYF
clone size: few; V gene: TRBV21-1; D gene: -; J gene: TRBJ1-5; CDR3 DNA: TGTGCCAGCAGCAAAGCGCTGAGGAAGGGCAATCAGCCCCAGCATTTT; CDR3 protein: CASSKALRKGNQPQHF
clone size: -; V gene: TRBV13; D gene: TRBD1; J gene: TRBJ2-2; CDR3 DNA: TGTGCCAGCAGCTCAAGACAGGGGGAGCGGGGAAACACCGGGGAGCTGTTTTTT; CDR3 protein: CASSSRQGERGNTGELFF
clone size: -; V gene: TRBV6-4; D gene: -; J gene: TRBJ1-5; CDR3 DNA: TGTGCCAGCATCCTCCAGGGGCCCCAGCATTTT; CDR3 protein: CASILQGPQHF
clone size: -; V gene: TRBV21-1; D gene: -; J gene: TRBJ2-3; CDR3 DNA: TGTGCCAGCAGCAACGCAGATACGCAGTATTTT; CDR3 protein: CASSNADTQYF
clone size: -; V gene: TRBV6-5; D gene: -; J gene: TRBJ2-7; CDR3 DNA: TGTGCCAGCAGTTCCCGACGGGGCGAGCAGTACTTC; CDR3 protein: CASSSRRGEQYF
clone size: -; V gene: TRBV19; D gene: TRBD2; J gene: TRBJ2-7; CDR3 DNA: TGTGCCAGTAGTACCACTAGCGCCTACGAGCAGTACTTC; CDR3 protein: CASSTTSAYEQYF
clone size: -; V gene: TRBV29-1; D gene: TRBD1; J gene: TRBJ2-3; CDR3 DNA: TGCAGCGTTGAAGACGCGTTAGGGACAGGGGATGCGGATACGCAGTATTTT; CDR3 protein: CSVEDALGTGDADTQYF
clone size: -; V gene: TRBV5-1; D gene: TRBD2; J gene: TRBJ2-5; CDR3 DNA: TGCGCCAGCAGCTTTAGCGGGGGGAGTCAAGAGACCCAGTACTTC; CDR3 protein: CASSFSGGSQETQYF
clone size: once; V gene: TRBV5-6; D gene: TRBD2; J gene: TRBJ2-2; CDR3 DNA: TGTGCCAGCAGCTTGGAAGGCGGGAGGGCCTTTAGGGAGCTGTTTTTT; CDR3 protein: CASSLEGGRAFRELFF
clone size: -; V gene: TRBV7-3; D gene: -; J gene: TRBJ2-1; CDR3 DNA: TGTGCCAGCAGCTCCTCAGACAGTTCCTACAATGAGCAGTTCTTC; CDR3 protein: CASSSSDSSYNEQFF
clone size: -; V gene: TRBV7-9; D gene: -; J gene: TRBJ1-5; CDR3 DNA: TGTGCCAGCAGCTTAGCGCTAGGCAGTAGCAATCAGCCCCAGCATTTT; CDR3 protein: CASSLALGSSNQPQHF
clone size: -; V gene: TRBV27; D gene: TRBD2; J gene: TRBJ2-2; CDR3 DNA: TGTGCCAGCAGTTTAAACCCACGCGGGAGGGCCAACACCGGGGAGCTGTTTTTT; CDR3 protein: CASSLNPRGRANTGELFF
clone size: -; V gene: TRBV6-2/TRBV6-3; D gene: -; J gene: TRBJ1-1; CDR3 DNA: TGTGCCAGCAGCTCGTCGGGTGGAACTGAAGCTTTCTTT; CDR3 protein: CASSSSGGTEAFF
clone size: -; V gene: TRBV18; D gene: -; J gene: TRBJ2-5; CDR3 DNA: TGTGCCAGCGCAAAACAGTCCCTGTGGGAGACCCAGTACTTC; CDR3 protein: CASAKQSLWETQYF
clone size: -; V gene: TRBV7-9; D gene: -; J gene: TRBJ2-1; CDR3 DNA: TGTGCCAGCAGCCGCCGGGAGAAAGAGCAGTTCTTC; CDR3 protein: CASSRREKEQFF
clone size: -; V gene: TRBV6-5; D gene: TRBD1; J gene: TRBJ1-1; CDR3 DNA: TGTGCCAGCAGTTCAGGGGGGCTAGCTTTCTTT; CDR3 protein: CASSSGGLAFF
clone size: -; V gene: TRBV7-3; D gene: TRBD2; J gene: TRBJ2-5; CDR3 DNA: TGTGCCAGCAGCCTAATGGGACTAGCAGGAGAGACCCAGTACTTC; CDR3 protein: CASSLMGLAGETQYF
clone size: -; V gene: TRBV18; D gene: TRBD1; J gene: TRBJ1-1; CDR3 DNA: TGTGCCAGCTCACCACCGAGAGACAGGGGCACTGAAGCTTTCTTT; CDR3 protein: CASSPPRDRGTEAFF
clone size: -; V gene: TRBV6-5; D gene: TRBD1; J gene: TRBJ1-6; CDR3 DNA: TGTGCCAGCAGGCAACAGGGGCTATATTCACCCCTCCACTTT; CDR3 protein: CASRQQGLYSPLHF
clone size: -; V gene: TRBV9; D gene: -; J gene: TRBJ1-1; CDR3 DNA: TGTGCCAGCTCAAAAACAGGGTCTAATGAAGCTTTCTTT; CDR3 protein: CASSKTGSNEAFF
clone size: once; V gene: TRBV30; D gene: TRBD1; J gene: TRBJ1-5; CDR3 DNA: TGTGCCTGGAGTGGGACAGGGATGGGTAATCAGCCCCAGCATTTT; CDR3 protein: CAWSGTGMGNQPQHF
clone size: -; V gene: TRBV5-1; D gene: -; J gene: TRBJ2-3; CDR3 DNA: TGCGCCAGCAGCACAGGGACCCAAGATACGCAGTATTTT; CDR3 protein: CASSTGTQDTQYF
clone size: -; V gene: TRBV19; D gene: -; J gene: TRBJ1-5; CDR3 DNA: TGTGCCAGTAGTATTCAGAATAGCAATCAGCCCCAGCATTTT; CDR3 protein: CASSIQNSNQPQHF
clone size: -; V gene: TRBV19; D gene: TRBD1; J gene: TRBJ2-7; CDR3 DNA: TGTGCCAGTAGTAGAGGGACAGCTGGGGAGAGGGAGCAGTACTTC; CDR3 protein: CASSRGTAGEREQYF
clone size: -; V gene: TRBV27; D gene: -; J gene: TRBJ1-1; CDR3 DNA: TGTGCCAGCAGTTTAACGGACATGAACACTGAAGCTTTCTTT; CDR3 protein: CASSLTDMNTEAFF
clone size: once; V gene: TRBV9; D gene: -; J gene: TRBJ2-3; CDR3 DNA: TGTGCCAGCAGCGTAGCGTGGCGGGATACGCAGTATTTT; CDR3 protein: CASSVAWRDTQYF
clone size: once; V gene: TRBV5-4; D gene: TRBD1; J gene: TRBJ2-3; CDR3 DNA: TGTGCCAGCAGCCGTGGGGGACAGGGTCACGATACGCAGTATTTT; CDR3 protein: CASSRGGQGHDTQYF
clone size: -; V gene: TRBV7-9; D gene: -; J gene: TRBJ1-1; CDR3 DNA: TGTGCCAGCTCAGCAGGGTTGACTGAAGCTTTCTTT; CDR3 protein: CASSAGLTEAFF
clone size: once; V gene: TRBV5-1; D gene: -; J gene: TRBJ1-2; CDR3 DNA: TGCGCCAGCAGAGAGGAATTTAGTCCAAGTGGCTACACCTTC; CDR3 protein: CASREEFSPSGYTF